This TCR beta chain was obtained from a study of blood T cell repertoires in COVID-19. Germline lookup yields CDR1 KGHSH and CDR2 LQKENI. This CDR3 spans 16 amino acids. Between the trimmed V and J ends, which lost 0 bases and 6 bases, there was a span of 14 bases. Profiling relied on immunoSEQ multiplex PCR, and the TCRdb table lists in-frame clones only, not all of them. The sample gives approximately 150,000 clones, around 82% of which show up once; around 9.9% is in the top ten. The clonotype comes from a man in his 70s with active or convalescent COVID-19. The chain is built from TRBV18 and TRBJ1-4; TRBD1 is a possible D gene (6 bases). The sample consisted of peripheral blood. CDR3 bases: TGTGCCAGCTCACCACCGACTGGGGGCGTATATGAAAAACTGTTTTTT. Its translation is CASSPPTGGVYEKLFF.